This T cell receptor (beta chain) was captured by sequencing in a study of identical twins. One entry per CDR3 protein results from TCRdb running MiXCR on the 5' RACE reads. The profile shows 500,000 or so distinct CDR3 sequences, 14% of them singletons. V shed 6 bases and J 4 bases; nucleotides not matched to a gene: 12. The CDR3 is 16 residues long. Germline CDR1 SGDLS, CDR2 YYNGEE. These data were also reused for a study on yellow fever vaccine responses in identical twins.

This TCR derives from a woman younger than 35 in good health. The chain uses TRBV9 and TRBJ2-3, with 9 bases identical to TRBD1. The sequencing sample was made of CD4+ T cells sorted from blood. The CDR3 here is CASTTGDRGRSDTQYF. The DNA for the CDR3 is TGTGCCAGCACCACTGGAGACAGGGGGAGGTCAGATACGCAGTATTTT.